The 17 T cell receptor beta chains given below trace back to one sample, sequenced in a study of cytomegalovirus exposure and HLA in healthy donors. Vbeta (60) and Jbeta (13) primers were used in the PCR. TCRdb's table, derived via immunoSEQ multiplex PCR, lists solely in-frame clones and lacks some. The table has 90,000 to 150,000 clones, approximately 78% seen once. The sequenced sample was PBMCs. All receptors come from a woman under 40 in good health and CMV-seropositive.

This chain uses TRBV11-2 with TRBJ1-5; D not certain. CDR3 length equals 14 residues. Germline V lookup: CDR1 SGHAT, CDR2 FQNNGV. The V and J ends lost 0 bases and 7 bases respectively, with 10 bases between them. CDR3 nucleotide sequence: TGTGCCAGCAGCTTAGACTTGAGCGGACAGCCCCAGCATTTT. It is translated as CASSLDLSGQPQHF. The whole variable domain, remainder taken from reference TRBV11-2 and TRBJ1-5, is EAGVAQSPRYKIIEKRQSVAFWCNPISGHATLYWYQQILGQGPKLLIQFQNNGVVDDSQLPKDRFSAERLKGVDSTLKIQPAKLEDSAVYLCASSLDLSGQPQHFGDGTRLSIL.

There are a few counts of this clone. This rearrangement joins TRBV6-5 to TRBJ1-4; D not certain. The length of the CDR3 is 14 residues. Germline V gene lookup returns CDR1 MNHEY and CDR2 SVGAGI. V lost 8 bases and J lost 0, with 10 bases in between. Written as DNA, the CDR3 is TGTGCCAGCGGTACCGGGGCAACTAATGAAAAACTGTTTTTT. Amino acid sequence: CASGTGATNEKLFF.

The chain employs TRBV29-1 and TRBJ1-1; tentatively, D is TRBD1 (5 bases). Germline CDR1 reads SQVTM; CDR2 reads ANQGSEA. V was cut by 1 base and J by 0 bases, with 9 bases left in between. The CDR3 is 14 amino acids. The DNA of the CDR3 is TGCAGCGTTGAAGGGGGCACCATGAACACTGAAGCTTTCTTT. The encoded protein is CSVEGGTMNTEAFF.

The chain employs TRBV28 and TRBJ2-1, with 7 bases that match TRBD2. The CDR3 totals 14 residues. Unmatched junction bases numbered 6, after V lost 6 bases and J lost 4 bases. The germline gives CDR1 MDHEN, CDR2 SYDVKM. In nucleotides, the CDR3 is TGTGCCAGCAGGCCTCCGGGGGGTTACAATGAGCAGTTCTTC. It is translated as CASRPPGGYNEQFF.

The DNA for the CDR3 is TGCGCCAGCAGCCAAAGGCTAGCGGGGTGGAGTGAGCAGTTCTTC. It encodes CASSQRLAGWSEQFF. This chain connects TRBV4-3 to TRBJ2-1, with 9 bases matching TRBD2. The CDR3 covers 15 residues. After removal of 2 bases from V and 9 bases from J, the junction contained 8 bases not matched to a gene. The germline gives CDR1 LGHNA, CDR2 YSLEER.

About this clone: Relative to the germline gene, one junction end is altered; a read error may explain this. Other DNA sequences within the sample encode an identical CDR3. V and J are TRBV6-4 and TRBJ2-5, with 7 bases aligning to TRBD1. The CDR3 is made up of 13 amino acids. Germline lookup yields CDR1 MRHNA and CDR2 SNTAGT. CDR3 residues: CASSVNRGETQYF. CDR3 coding DNA: TGTGCCAGCAGTGTCAACAGGGGTGAGACCCAATACTTC.

The chain employs TRBV4-3 and TRBJ1-1, with D perhaps TRBD1 (5 bases). This CDR3 spans 15 amino acids. CDR1 is LGHNA and CDR2 is YSLEER in the germline V gene. V was pared by 0 bases and J by 7 bases, with 15 bases between. CDR3 DNA: TGCGCCAGCAGCCAAGATCGCAGGGAAGGGGATGAAGCTTTCTTT. Its translation is CASSQDRREGDEAFF.

The genes are TRBV11-2 and TRBJ2-1; tentative D call: TRBD2 (5 bases). V was pared by 4 bases and J by 3 bases, with 13 bases between. The CDR3 runs to 15 residues. In germline, CDR1 is SGHAT, CDR2 FQNNGV. CDR3 in amino acids: CASSSLRGNYNEQFF. CDR3 bases: TGTGCCAGCAGCTCCCTCCGGGGAAACTACAATGAGCAGTTCTTC. The full variable domain, with the rest looked up from reference TRBV11-2 and TRBJ2-1, is EAGVAQSPRYKIIEKRQSVAFWCNPISGHATLYWYQQILGQGPKLLIQFQNNGVVDDSQLPKDRFSAERLKGVDSTLKIQPAKLEDSAVYLCASSSLRGNYNEQFFGPGTRLTVL.

This chain uses TRBV10-3 with TRBJ2-5, with 7 bases aligning to TRBD2. After removal of 6 bases from V and 4 bases from J, the junction contained 8 bases not matched to a gene. CDR1 is ENHRY, CDR2 SYGVKD, per germline. There are 14 residues in the CDR3. CDR3 in amino acids: CAISARGDGETQYF. DNA of the CDR3: TGTGCCATCAGCGCCCGGGGGGATGGAGAGACCCAGTACTTC.

This sequence joins TRBV4-3 and TRBJ1-1; D not certain. Trimming removed 0 bases from V and 6 bases from J, with 8 bases in between. CDR1 LGHNA and CDR2 YSLEER come from the germline V gene. The CDR3 runs 13 residues. The CDR3 DNA is TGCGCCAGCAGCCAAGATTGGAGTGCTGAAGCTTTCTTT. Its protein is CASSQDWSAEAFF.

CDR3 sequence reads: CASSLGGGPHNEQFF. The CDR3 coding sequence is TGCGCCAGCAGCTTGGGAGGGGGACCCCACAATGAGCAGTTCTTC. The chain combines TRBV5-1 with TRBJ2-1, with a possible D match to TRBD1 (6 bases). CDR1 is SGHRS and CDR2 is YFSETQ in the germline V gene. The CDR3 runs 15 residues. Deletions cut 0 bases from V and 5 bases from J, with 12 bases between.

A single count supports this clone. The V gene is TRBV7-9, the J gene TRBJ2-5; D gene unclear. The CDR3 runs to 12 residues. Germline V gene data show CDR1 as SEHNR and CDR2 as FQNEAQ (reference sequence). The ends were cut back, 4 bases at V and 6 bases at J, with 9 bases in the middle. CDR3 loop: CASSSQEKTQYF. DNA for the CDR3: TGTGCCAGCAGCTCGCAGGAAAAGACCCAGTACTTC.

The gene calls are TRBV19 and TRBJ1-5; D might be TRBD1 (6 bases). The ends were cut back, 4 bases at V and 3 bases at J, with 16 bases in the middle. This CDR3 comprises 16 residues. Germline CDR1 LNHDA, CDR2 SQIVND (reference sequence). CDR3 nucleotide sequence: TGTGCCAGTAGTAGTCCCCCAGGGGTAATCAATCAGCCCCAGCATTTT. This gives the protein CASSSPPGVINQPQHF.

CDR3 nucleotide sequence: TGTGCCAGTAGTATAGATGGAACAGTCCAAGAGACCCAGTACTTC. It translates to CASSIDGTVQETQYF. The V call is TRBV19, the J call TRBJ2-5; D is undetermined. This CDR3 has 15 amino acids. Deletions cut 0 bases from V and 1 base from J, with 9 bases between. The germline V gene has CDR1 LNHDA and CDR2 SQIVND (reference sequence).

The rearrangement links TRBV4-3 to TRBJ2-3; D is possibly TRBD1 (5 bases). V was shortened by 3 bases and J by 2 bases, with 12 bases between the two germline ends. The CDR3 is made up of 15 amino acids. Per the germline V gene, CDR1 is LGHNA and CDR2 is YSLEER. CDR3 loop: CASSQPQATTDTQYF. In nucleotides, the CDR3 is TGCGCCAGCAGCCAGCCACAGGCTACCACAGATACGCAGTATTTT.

This chain connects TRBV9 to TRBJ2-7; no reliable D call. Trimming removed 0 bases from V and 2 bases from J, with 9 bases in between. The CDR3 sequence is 14 residues long. Germline CDR1 SGDLS, CDR2 YYNGEE. Here the CDR3 reads CASSVDQNTYEQYF. The CDR3 DNA reads TGTGCCAGCAGCGTAGACCAGAACACCTACGAGCAGTACTTC.

The chain joins TRBV5-1 to TRBJ2-2; 8 nucleotides align to TRBD2. The CDR3 sequence is 15 residues long. The J segment lost 3 bases and the V segment lost 2 bases, leaving 3 bases of the junction unmatched. The germline CDR1 and CDR2 sequences are SGHRS and YFSETQ. The CDR3 here is CASSFAGGHTGELFF. The CDR3 DNA reads as TGCGCCAGCAGCTTCGCGGGGGGCCACACCGGGGAGCTGTTTTTT.